The entry below gives a single T cell receptor beta chain sequence along with its context. Recruits, aged roughly 18 to 89 years, lived in 20 to 30 US areas. Per the authors' pipeline: Estimation of nucleated cell counts relied on the amplification of reference gene primers. Here immunoSEQ multiplex PCR was the method, and the copy in TCRdb shows in-frame clones only, minus some. V and J calls and clone size are those listed in that table; D and trimming were worked out from the DNA. There are around 320,000 clones in the sample; 90% occur only once, and around 4.2% lies in the top ten. The data are from a study of blood T cell repertoires in COVID-19. With 3 bases clipped from V and 0 bases from J, the junction kept 6 bases outside the gene matches. The length of the CDR3 is 17 residues. From germline, CDR1 is SGHNT and CDR2 YYREEE (reference sequence).

The sequenced sample consisted of PBMCs or T cells enriched from blood (not recorded which). The clonotype originates from a woman in her thirties who had been exposed to COVID-19. The chain combines TRBV5-4 with TRBJ2-6; 7 bases align to TRBD1. CDR3 DNA: TGTGCCAGCAGCTGGGGACAGTTGGGCTCTGGGGCCAACGTCCTGACTTTC. Its translation: CASSWGQLGSGANVLTF.